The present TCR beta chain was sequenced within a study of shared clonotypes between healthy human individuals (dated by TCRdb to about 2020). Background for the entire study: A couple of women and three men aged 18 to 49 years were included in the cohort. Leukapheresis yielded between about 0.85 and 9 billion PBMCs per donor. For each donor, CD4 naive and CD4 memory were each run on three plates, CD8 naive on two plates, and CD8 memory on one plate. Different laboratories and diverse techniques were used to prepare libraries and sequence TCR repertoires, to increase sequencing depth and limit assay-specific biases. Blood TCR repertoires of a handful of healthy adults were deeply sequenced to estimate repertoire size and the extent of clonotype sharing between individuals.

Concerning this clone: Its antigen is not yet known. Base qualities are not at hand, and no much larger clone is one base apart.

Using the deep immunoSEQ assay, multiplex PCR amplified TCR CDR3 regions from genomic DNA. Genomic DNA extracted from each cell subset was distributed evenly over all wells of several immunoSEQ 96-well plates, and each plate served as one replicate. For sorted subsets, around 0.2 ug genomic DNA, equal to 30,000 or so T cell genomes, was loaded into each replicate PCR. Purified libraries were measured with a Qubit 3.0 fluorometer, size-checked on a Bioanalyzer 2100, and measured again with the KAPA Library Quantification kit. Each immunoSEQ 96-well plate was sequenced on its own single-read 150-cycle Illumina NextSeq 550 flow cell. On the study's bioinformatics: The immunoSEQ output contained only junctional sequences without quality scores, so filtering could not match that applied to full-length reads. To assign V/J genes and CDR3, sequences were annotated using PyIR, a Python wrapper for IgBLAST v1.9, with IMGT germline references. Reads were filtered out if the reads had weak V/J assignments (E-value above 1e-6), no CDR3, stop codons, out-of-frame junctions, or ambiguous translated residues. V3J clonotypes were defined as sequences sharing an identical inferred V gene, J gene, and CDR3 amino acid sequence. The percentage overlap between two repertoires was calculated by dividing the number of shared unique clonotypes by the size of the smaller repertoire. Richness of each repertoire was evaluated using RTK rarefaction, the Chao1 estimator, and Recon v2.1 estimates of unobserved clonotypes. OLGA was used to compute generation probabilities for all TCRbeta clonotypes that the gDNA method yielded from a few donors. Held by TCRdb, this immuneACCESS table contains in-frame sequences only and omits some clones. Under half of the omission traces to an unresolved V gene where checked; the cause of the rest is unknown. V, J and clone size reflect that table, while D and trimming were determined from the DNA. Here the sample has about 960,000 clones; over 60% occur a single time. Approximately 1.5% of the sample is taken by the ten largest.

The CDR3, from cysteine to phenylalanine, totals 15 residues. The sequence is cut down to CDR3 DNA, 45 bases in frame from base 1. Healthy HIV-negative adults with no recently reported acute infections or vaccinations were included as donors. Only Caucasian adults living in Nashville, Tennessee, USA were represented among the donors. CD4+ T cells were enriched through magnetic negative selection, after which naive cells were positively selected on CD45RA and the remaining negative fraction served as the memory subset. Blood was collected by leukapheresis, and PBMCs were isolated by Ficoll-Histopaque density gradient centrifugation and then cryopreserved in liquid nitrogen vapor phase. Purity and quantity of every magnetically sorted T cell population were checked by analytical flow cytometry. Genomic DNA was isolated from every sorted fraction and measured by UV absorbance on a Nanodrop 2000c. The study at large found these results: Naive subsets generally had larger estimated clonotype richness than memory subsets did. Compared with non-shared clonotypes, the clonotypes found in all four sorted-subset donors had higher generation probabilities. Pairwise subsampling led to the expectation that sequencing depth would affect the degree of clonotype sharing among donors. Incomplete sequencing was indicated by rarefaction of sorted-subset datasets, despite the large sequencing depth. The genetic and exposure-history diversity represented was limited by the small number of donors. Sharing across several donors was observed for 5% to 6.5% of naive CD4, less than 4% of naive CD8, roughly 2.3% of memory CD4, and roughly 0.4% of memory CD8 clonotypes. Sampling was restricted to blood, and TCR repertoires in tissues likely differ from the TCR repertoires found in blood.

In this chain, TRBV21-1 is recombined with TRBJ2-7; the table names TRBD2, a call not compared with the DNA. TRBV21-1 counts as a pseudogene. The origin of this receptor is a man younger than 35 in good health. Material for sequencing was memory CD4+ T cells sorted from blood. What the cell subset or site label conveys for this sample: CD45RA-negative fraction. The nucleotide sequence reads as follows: TGTGCCAGCAGCAAGACTAGCGTCCCTGATTACGAGCAGTACTTC. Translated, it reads CASSKTSVPDYEQYF.